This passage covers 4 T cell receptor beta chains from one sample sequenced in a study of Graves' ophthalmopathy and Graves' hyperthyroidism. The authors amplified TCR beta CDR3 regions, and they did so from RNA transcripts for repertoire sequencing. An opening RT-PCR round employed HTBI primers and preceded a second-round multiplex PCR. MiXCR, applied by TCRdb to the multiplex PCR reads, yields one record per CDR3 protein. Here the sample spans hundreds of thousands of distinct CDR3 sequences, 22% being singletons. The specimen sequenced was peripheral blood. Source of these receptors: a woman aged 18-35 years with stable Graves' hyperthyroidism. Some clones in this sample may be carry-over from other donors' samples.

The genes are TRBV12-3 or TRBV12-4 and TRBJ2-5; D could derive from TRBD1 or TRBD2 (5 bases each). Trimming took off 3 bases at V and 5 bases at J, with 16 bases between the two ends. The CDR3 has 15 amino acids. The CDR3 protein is CASSFWGLSMETQYF. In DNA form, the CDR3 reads TGTGCCAGCAGTTTTTGGGGGTTGAGTATGGAGACCCAGTACTTC.

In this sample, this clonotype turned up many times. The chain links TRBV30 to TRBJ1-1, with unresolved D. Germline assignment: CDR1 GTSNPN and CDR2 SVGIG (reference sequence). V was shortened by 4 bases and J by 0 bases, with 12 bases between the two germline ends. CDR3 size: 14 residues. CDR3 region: CAWKWHYMNTEAFF. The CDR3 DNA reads TGTGCCTGGAAGTGGCACTACATGAACACTGAAGCTTTCTTT. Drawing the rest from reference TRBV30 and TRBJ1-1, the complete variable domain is SQTIHQWPATLVQPVGSPLSLECTVEGTSNPNLYWYRQAAGRGLQLLFYSVGIGQISSEVPQNLSASRPQDRQFILSSKKLLLSDSGFYLCAWKWHYMNTEAFFGQGTRLTVV.

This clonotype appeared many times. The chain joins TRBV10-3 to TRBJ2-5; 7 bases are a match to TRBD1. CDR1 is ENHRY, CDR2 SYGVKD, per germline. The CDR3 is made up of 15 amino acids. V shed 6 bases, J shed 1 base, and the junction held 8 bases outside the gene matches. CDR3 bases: TGTGCCATCAGGGCCGGGACAGCCATCCAAGAGACCCAGTACTTC. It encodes CAIRAGTAIQETQYF.

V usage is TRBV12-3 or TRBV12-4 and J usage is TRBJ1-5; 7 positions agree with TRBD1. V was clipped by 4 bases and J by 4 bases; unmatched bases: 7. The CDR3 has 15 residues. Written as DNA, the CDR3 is TGTGCCAGCAGTTGGAGACAGGGAAGGAATCAGCCCCAGCATTTT. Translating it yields CASSWRQGRNQPQHF.